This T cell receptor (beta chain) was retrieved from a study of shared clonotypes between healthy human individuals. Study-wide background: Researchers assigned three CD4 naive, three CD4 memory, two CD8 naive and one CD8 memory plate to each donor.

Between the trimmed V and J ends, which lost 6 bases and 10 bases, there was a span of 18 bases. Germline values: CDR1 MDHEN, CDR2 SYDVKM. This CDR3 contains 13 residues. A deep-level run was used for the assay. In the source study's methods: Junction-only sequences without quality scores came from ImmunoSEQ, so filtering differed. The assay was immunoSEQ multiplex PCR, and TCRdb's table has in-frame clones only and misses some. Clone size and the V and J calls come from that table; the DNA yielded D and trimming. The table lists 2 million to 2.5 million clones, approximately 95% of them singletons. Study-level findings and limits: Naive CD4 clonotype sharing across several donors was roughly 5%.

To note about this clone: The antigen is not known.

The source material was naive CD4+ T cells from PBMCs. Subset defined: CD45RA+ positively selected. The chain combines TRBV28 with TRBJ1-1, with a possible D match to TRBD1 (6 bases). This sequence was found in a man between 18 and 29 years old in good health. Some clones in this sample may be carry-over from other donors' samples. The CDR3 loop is CASRETGPGGAFF. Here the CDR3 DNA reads TGTGCCAGCAGGGAAACAGGGCCTGGGGGAGCTTTCTTT. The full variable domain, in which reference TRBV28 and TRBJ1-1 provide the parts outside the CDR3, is DVKVTQSSRYLVKRTGEKVFLECVQDMDHENMFWYRQDPGLGLRLIYFSYDVKMKEKGDIPEGYSVSREKKERFSLILESASTNQTSMYLCASRETGPGGAFFGQGTRLTVV.